This TCR beta chain is drawn from a study of T-cell reconstitution after alpha-beta-depleted transplantation in children. The authors prepared the TCRbeta library with unique molecular identifiers. TCRdb recomputed calls from the PCR reads with MiXCR, one row per CDR3 protein. The repertoire has hundreds of thousands of distinct CDR3 sequences, about a sixth of them found once; the top ten carry 35% to 50%. V was pared by 0 bases and J by 5 bases, with 14 bases between. This CDR3 comprises 16 residues. Germline CDR1 and CDR2: LGHNA and YSLEER. The chain couples TRBV4-3 to TRBJ2-1; D remains ambiguous. The sequence derives from a male patient aged 2 to 10 who had a stem cell transplant for acute lymphoblastic leukemia, so the T cells may come from the graft donor. Sequencing was performed on PBMCs, mostly from graft donor cells, taken 360 days after TCRalphabeta/CD19-depleted stem cell transplant. The CDR3 nucleotides read TGCGCCAGCAGCCAAGACGGGCAGGCCCCCCACAATGAGCAGTTCTTC. This translates into CASSQDGQAPHNEQFF.